The clone carrying this T cell receptor beta chain was seen a handful of times. Its cognate antigen is unknown. V lost 7 bases, J lost 2 bases, and 6 bases lay in between. CDR1 is MNHNY, CDR2 SVGAGI, per germline (reference sequence). The CDR3 runs to 13 residues. MiXCR, applied by TCRdb to the 5' RACE reads, yields one record per CDR3 protein. The repertoire holds 150,000 to 200,000 distinct CDR3 sequences, approximately 9% seen once, with around 16% in the top ten. The data stem from a study of CD8 T cells in ankylosing spondylitis. Whole-study findings and limits: Significant enrichment of disease-linked clones was reportedly seen in matched ankylosing spondylitis synovial fluid. Several of the motif variants were reported before in synovial fluid and blood from reactive arthritis.

The sample consisted of blood, either unsorted or a sorted T cell fraction (not recorded which). The sequence was obtained from a female donor with ankylosing spondylitis or in good health (not recorded which). V gene TRBV6-6 combines with J gene TRBJ2-6, with D unresolved. CDR3 nucleotide sequence: TGTGCCAGCATCCAACCTGGGGCCAACGTCCTGACTTTC. This sequence encodes CASIQPGANVLTF.